This TCR beta chain was retrieved from a study of blood T cell repertoires in COVID-19 (dated by TCRdb to 2020 to 2021). With respect to the entire study: The collaborator samples originated in the United States, Italy and Spain and spanned the acute and convalescent phases of COVID-19. Samples were obtained from the ongoing ImmuneRACE study (first 160 participants) and from 1,200 or so subjects provided by 6 global collaborators. HLA class I and class II types, where available, came from metadata supplied by the sample provider rather than from assay-based typing. Subjects who had been exposed to COVID-19, were actively infected with it, or had recovered from it provided the deeply sampled blood TCRbeta repertoires that made up the dataset. The repertoires were released in a freely available public database meant as a resource for research on the immune response to SARS-CoV-2. A de-identified subject ID, COVID-19 status, age in years and sex were almost always included in the sample metadata. The material from the prospective study consisted of cDNA or gDNA derived from T cells, B-cell-depleted T cells, or PBMCs.

The immunoSEQ Assay, a bias-controlled multiplex PCR, was used to amplify TCRbeta CDR3 regions from genomic DNA. For the original study's pipeline: The number of nucleated cells in each sample was estimated by amplification of reference gene primers within the assay. To quantify the absolute abundance of each unique TCRbeta CDR3 rearrangement, sequence reads were collapsed and filtered. Productive Simpson clonality was computed per sample as the square root of Simpson's diversity index over productive rearrangements. This immuneACCESS table, as held by TCRdb, lists in-frame sequences with V and J called but not all clones. Of the missing ones, under half trace to an unresolved V gene in checked studies; the others have no known cause. Clone size and V and J calls were adopted from that table, with D and trimming inferred from the DNA. This sample holds 65,000 or so clones; approximately 90% were observed only once. Around 10% of the sample comes from the top ten.

In the case of this clone: Its specific antigen is unknown. It has no much larger one-base neighbor in the sample; base qualities were not kept.

The CDR3 has 16 amino acids, counting the end cysteine and phenylalanine. The read is trimmed to its CDR3 DNA, 48 bases read in frame from base 1. The germline V gene provides CDR1 SNHLY and CDR2 FYNNEI. From V the trimming removes 7 bases and from J it removes 1 base, while the gene matches leave 7 bases of the junction unaccounted for. The research as a whole found: How much clinical and demographic metadata was included differed by source and by participant, and the metadata was provided uncurated.

Collaborating institutions collected whole blood in K2EDTA tubes following their own protocols. For TCRbeta analysis, collaborators shipped samples in one of three forms: frozen whole blood, isolated PBMCs, or DNA extracted from either of those sample types. The clonotype originates from a human donor with acute or convalescent COVID-19. The donor label of this sample is uncertain. The V and J segments used are TRBV2 and TRBJ2-3; 11 junctional bases match TRBD2. Input material: peripheral blood. DNA sequence: TGTGCCAGCAACTATTTACTAGCGGGGGGCACAGATACGCAGTATTTT. Translated, it reads CASNYLLAGGTDTQYF. When the CDR3 is completed using the reference TRBV2 and TRBJ2-3 genes on either side, the full variable domain is EPEVTQTPSHQVTQMGQEVILRCVPISNHLYFYWYRQILGQKVEFLVSFYNNEISEKSEIFDDQFSVERPDGSNFTLKIRSTKLEDSAMYFCASNYLLAGGTDTQYFGPGTRLTVL.